The rows below give T cell receptor beta chains drawn from one sample of a study of CD8 T cells in ankylosing spondylitis. TCRdb analysed the 5' RACE reads with MiXCR anew, one entry per CDR3 protein. Seen here are around 490,000 distinct CDR3 sequences, 5.3% observed once, and the top ten hold under 4.5%. The sequenced sample was blood, either unsorted or a sorted T cell fraction (not recorded which). The receptors were gathered from a male donor with ankylosing spondylitis. The CDR3 runs from the conserved cysteine through the conserved F or W. D genes are given only for firm matches. Clone size is not always given. Where it is, it says once, few, many or a class for expanded clones.

many	NA	TRBV20-1	TRBJ1-1	TGCAGTGCTACGAGAGTTGTAGGCACTGAAGCTTTCTTT	CSATRVVGTEAFF
many	NA	TRBV12-3/TRBV12-4	TRBJ2-7	TGTGCCAGCAGTCCCGGGGATACCTACGAGCAGTACTTC	CASSPGDTYEQYF
NA	TRBD2	TRBV28	TRBJ2-1	TGTGCCAGCAGTTCCCCCGGGAGGGCCGCTCTCGATGAGCAGTTCTTC	CASSSPGRAALDEQFF
many	NA	TRBV7-2	TRBJ1-1	TGTGCCAGCAACCGAGACAGACACGAGGCTGAAGCTTTCTTT	CASNRDRHEAEAFF
many	TRBD2	TRBV29-1	TRBJ2-5	TGCAGCGTTGTCTTACTAGCGAGACAAGAGACCCAGTACTTC	CSVVLLARQETQYF
many	TRBD2	TRBV7-8	TRBJ2-1	TGTGCCAGCAGCTTTCTCGGGAGGGAGGATGAGCAGTTCTTC	CASSFLGREDEQFF
many	NA	TRBV5-1	TRBJ2-2	TGCGCCAGCAGCCCCCGCCAGGGGTCCACCGGGGAGCTGTTTTTT	CASSPRQGSTGELFF
many	TRBD2	TRBV6-2/TRBV6-3	TRBJ2-3	TGTGCCAGCAAGACGGCAGGACTAGCTCTTTCTGGAACAGATACGCAGTATTTT	CASKTAGLALSGTDTQYF
many	TRBD1	TRBV9	TRBJ1-1	TGTGCCAGCAGCGGGGACAGGGGTAACACTGAAGCTTTCTTT	CASSGDRGNTEAFF
many	NA	TRBV6-1	TRBJ1-2	TGTGCCAGCAGTGGCAGGGGTCATGGCGGCTACACCTTC	CASSGRGHGGYTF
many	TRBD1	TRBV28	TRBJ1-1	TGTGCCAGCGGCCGGGACAGCAGTAACACTGAAGCTTTCTTT	CASGRDSSNTEAFF
NA	NA	TRBV2	TRBJ1-5	TGTGGGGTCGGGACGCCGAATCGGCCCCAGCATTTT	CGVGTPNRPQHF
many	TRBD1	TRBV20-1	TRBJ1-3	TGCAGTGCCAGGGGGTGGGGGGGAAACACCATATATTTT	CSARGWGGNTIYF
many	NA	TRBV5-1	TRBJ2-5	TGCGCCAGCAGCTTGGTCCTGGGGGGACAAGAGACCCAGTACTTC	CASSLVLGGQETQYF
few	TRBD2	TRBV6-5	TRBJ2-7	TGTGCCAGCAGTTACCAGACTAGCGGAACCTACGAGCAGTACTTC	CASSYQTSGTYEQYF
many	NA	TRBV7-2	TRBJ2-3	TGTGCCAGCAGCTCCCTCGGCGGGACCGTCACAGATACGCAGTATTTT	CASSSLGGTVTDTQYF
few	NA	TRBV28	TRBJ2-4	TGTGCCAGCAGTTCTCGAGGAACCGCCGGAGCCAAAAACATTCAGTACTTC	CASSSRGTAGAKNIQYF
many	NA	TRBV12-3/TRBV12-4	TRBJ1-1	TGTGCCAGCAGTTTCGTACCACTTGAAGCTTTCTTT	CASSFVPLEAFF
many	NA	TRBV7-9	TRBJ2-7	TGTGCCAGCAGTTCGGCCCGGGGGCACCCCTACGAGCAGTACTTC	CASSSARGHPYEQYF
many	NA	TRBV10-3	TRBJ2-7	TGTGCCATCAGTCCGCGTCTAGCGAACTCCTACGAGCAGTACTTC	CAISPRLANSYEQYF
many	TRBD2	TRBV29-1	TRBJ2-1	TGCAGCGTTGAAGAGGGACTAGCCAATGAGCAGTTCTTC	CSVEEGLANEQFF
many	TRBD2	TRBV5-1	TRBJ2-3	TGCGCCAGTTGGAATGTAGCGGGGGGGCCCGCAGATACGCAGTATTTT	CASWNVAGGPADTQYF
many	NA	TRBV7-8	TRBJ2-2	TGTGCCAGCAGCTTAGGACGACTAGTAGGAACCGGGGAGCTGTTTTTT	CASSLGRLVGTGELFF
many	NA	TRBV6-1	TRBJ1-4	TGTGCCAGCAGCCGCGACATCCTTTACACCCCAACTAATGAAAAACTGTTTTTT	CASSRDILYTPTNEKLFF
many	TRBD1	TRBV7-2	TRBJ1-5	TGTGCCAGCAGCCTGGACAGGGAAGGTGATCAGCCCCAGCATTTT	CASSLDREGDQPQHF
NA	TRBD1	TRBV7-2	TRBJ2-1	TGTGCCAGCAGCCCCCGGGACAGGGTTGTTTACAATGAGCAGTTCTTC	CASSPRDRVVYNEQFF
many	NA	TRBV6-1	TRBJ2-1	TGTGCCAGCATAGTACGTAGCGGAACCTACAATGAGCAGTTCTTC	CASIVRSGTYNEQFF
many	NA	TRBV12-3/TRBV12-4	TRBJ1-2	TGTGCCAGCAGTTTAGATGGTATGGGCCAAGGGAGATATGGCTACACCTTC	CASSLDGMGQGRYGYTF
many	NA	TRBV4-3	TRBJ2-5	TGCGCCAGCAGCCCAAATACCTGGGGGTTCCAAGAGACCCAGTACTTC	CASSPNTWGFQETQYF
few	TRBD1	TRBV12-3/TRBV12-4	TRBJ2-4	TGTGCCAGCAGTTTACTGTGGTTAGGCAGGGGGTCGACTTACAAAAACATTCAGTACTTC	CASSLLWLGRGSTYKNIQYF
many	TRBD1	TRBV28	TRBJ1-2	TGTGCCAGCAGTTTTGGCGGGGGAACAGGGGAGGCCTATGGCTACACCTTC	CASSFGGGTGEAYGYTF
many	NA	TRBV12-3/TRBV12-4	TRBJ2-7	TGTGCCAGCAGTTTAGCGGGGTGGGGCACCTCCTACGAGCAGTACTTC	CASSLAGWGTSYEQYF
many	NA	TRBV4-2	TRBJ2-4	TGTGCCAGCAGCCACCTCGAGGACCATCCAAACATTCAGTACTTC	CASSHLEDHPNIQYF
many	NA	TRBV5-1	TRBJ2-1	TGCGCCAGCAGCTTTGACGTCAATGAGCAGTTCTTC	CASSFDVNEQFF
many	TRBD2	TRBV5-6	TRBJ2-1	TGTGCCAGCAGATCTCTCCCTGGGCGGTGGACTAGCGGACCCCTTTACAATGAGCAGTTCTTC	CASRSLPGRWTSGPLYNEQFF
many	NA	TRBV7-2	TRBJ2-3	TGTGCCAGCAGCTTAGCGGGGGCGGCGAGGACGCAGTATTTT	CASSLAGAARTQYF
NA	TRBD1	TRBV7-2	TRBJ2-3	TGTGCCAGCAGCTTAGGCGGACAGGGGGCTACAGATACGCAGTATTTT	CASSLGGQGATDTQYF
NA	NA	TRBV20-1	TRBJ2-6	TGCAGTGCTAGGGTCAGGGATAGAGGAGAGGCTGGGGCCAACGTCCTGACTTTC	CSARVRDRGEAGANVLTF
many	NA	TRBV4-3	TRBJ2-7	TGCGCCAGCAGCTACACCGGCGGGGAAGGATCCTACGAGCAGTACTTC	CASSYTGGEGSYEQYF
many	TRBD2	TRBV12-3/TRBV12-4	TRBJ2-5	TGTGCCAGCAGTCTCTTGACTAGCGGGGGTCCACAGACCCAGTACTTC	CASSLLTSGGPQTQYF
many	NA	TRBV27	TRBJ2-7	TGTGCCAGCAGTCAGGACGCTCGGAGCTACGAGCAGTACTTC	CASSQDARSYEQYF
many	NA	TRBV7-9	TRBJ1-2	TGTGCCAGCAGCTTAGGGCAGATAGATGGCTACACCTTC	CASSLGQIDGYTF
many	NA	TRBV4-3	TRBJ1-1	TGCGCCAGCAGCCAAGCCCCCCAAAAAGGGGACACTGAAGCTTTCTTT	CASSQAPQKGDTEAFF
many	NA	TRBV12-3/TRBV12-4	TRBJ1-5	TGTGCCAGCAGTTTTGACATAGATAGCAATCAGCCCCAGCATTTT	CASSFDIDSNQPQHF
many	NA	TRBV5-1	TRBJ2-7	TGCGCCAGCAGCTTGGACGGGAATAAGTACGAGCAGTACTTC	CASSLDGNKYEQYF
many	NA	TRBV12-3/TRBV12-4	TRBJ1-6	TGTGCCAGCAGTTTGTGGAGTACCGCGGCGTATAATTCACCCCTCCACTTT	CASSLWSTAAYNSPLHF
NA	TRBD1	TRBV28	TRBJ2-3	TGTGTATCGTTTAAGGGGGCGGGCGGTACGCAGTATTTT	CVSFKGAGGTQYF
many	NA	TRBV12-3/TRBV12-4	TRBJ1-6	TGTGCCAGCAGTTTGTACCGCATACAGTTCGATTCACCCCTCCACTTT	CASSLYRIQFDSPLHF